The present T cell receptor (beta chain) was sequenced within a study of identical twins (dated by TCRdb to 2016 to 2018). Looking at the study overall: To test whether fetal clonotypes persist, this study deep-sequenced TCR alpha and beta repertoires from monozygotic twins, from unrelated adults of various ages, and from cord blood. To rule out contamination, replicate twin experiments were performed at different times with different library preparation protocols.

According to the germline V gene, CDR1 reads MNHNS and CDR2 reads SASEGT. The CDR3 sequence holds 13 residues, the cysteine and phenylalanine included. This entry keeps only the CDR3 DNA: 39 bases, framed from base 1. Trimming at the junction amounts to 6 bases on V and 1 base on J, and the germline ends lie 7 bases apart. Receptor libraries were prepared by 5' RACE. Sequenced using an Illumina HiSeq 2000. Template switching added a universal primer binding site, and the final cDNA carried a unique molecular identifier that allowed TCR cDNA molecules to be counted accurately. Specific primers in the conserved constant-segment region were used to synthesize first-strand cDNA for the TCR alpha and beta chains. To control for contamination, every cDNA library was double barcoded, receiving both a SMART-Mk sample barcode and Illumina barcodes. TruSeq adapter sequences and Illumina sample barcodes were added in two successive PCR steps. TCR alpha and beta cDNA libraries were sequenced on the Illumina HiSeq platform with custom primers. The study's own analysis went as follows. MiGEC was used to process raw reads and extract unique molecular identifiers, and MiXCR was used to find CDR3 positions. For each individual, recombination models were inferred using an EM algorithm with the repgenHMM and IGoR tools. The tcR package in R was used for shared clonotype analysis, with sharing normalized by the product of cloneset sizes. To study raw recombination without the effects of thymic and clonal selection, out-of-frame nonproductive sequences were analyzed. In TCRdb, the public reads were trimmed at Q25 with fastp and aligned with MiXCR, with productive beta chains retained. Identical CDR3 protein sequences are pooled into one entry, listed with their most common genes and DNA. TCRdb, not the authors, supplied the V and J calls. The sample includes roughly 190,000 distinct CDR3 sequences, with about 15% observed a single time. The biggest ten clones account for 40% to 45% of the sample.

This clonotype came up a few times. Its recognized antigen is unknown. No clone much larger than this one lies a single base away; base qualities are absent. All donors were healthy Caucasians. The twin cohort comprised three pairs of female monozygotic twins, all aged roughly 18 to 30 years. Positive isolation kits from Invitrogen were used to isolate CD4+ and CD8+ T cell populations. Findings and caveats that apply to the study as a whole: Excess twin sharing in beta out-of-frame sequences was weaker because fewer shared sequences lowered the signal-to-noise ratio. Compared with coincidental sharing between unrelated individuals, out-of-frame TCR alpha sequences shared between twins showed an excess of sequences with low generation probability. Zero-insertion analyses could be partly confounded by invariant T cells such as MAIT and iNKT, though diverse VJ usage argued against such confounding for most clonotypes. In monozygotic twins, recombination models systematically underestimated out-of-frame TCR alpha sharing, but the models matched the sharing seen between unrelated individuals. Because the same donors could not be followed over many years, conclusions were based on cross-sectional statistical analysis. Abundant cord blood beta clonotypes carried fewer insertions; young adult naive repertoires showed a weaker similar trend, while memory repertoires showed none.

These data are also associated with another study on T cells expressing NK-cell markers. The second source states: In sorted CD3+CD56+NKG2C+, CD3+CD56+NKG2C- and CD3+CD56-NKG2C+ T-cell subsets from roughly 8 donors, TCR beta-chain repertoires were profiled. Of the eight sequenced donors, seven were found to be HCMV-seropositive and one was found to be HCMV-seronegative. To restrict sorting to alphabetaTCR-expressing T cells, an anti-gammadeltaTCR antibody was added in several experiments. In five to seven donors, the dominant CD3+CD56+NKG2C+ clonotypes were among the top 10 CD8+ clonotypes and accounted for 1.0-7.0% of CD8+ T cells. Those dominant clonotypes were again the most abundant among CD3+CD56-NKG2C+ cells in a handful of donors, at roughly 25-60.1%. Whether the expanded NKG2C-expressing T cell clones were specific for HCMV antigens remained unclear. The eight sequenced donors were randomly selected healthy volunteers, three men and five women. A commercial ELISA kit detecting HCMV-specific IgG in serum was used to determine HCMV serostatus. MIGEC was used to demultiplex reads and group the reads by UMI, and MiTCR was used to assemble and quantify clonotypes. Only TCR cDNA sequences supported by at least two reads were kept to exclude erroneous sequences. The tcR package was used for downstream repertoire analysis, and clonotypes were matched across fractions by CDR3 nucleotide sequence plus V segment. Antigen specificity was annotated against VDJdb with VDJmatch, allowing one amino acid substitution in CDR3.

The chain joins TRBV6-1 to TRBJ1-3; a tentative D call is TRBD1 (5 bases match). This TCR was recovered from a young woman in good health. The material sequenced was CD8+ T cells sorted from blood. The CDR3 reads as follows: CASRGVSGNTIYF. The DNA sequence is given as TGTGCCAGCAGAGGGGTTTCTGGAAACACCATATATTTT.